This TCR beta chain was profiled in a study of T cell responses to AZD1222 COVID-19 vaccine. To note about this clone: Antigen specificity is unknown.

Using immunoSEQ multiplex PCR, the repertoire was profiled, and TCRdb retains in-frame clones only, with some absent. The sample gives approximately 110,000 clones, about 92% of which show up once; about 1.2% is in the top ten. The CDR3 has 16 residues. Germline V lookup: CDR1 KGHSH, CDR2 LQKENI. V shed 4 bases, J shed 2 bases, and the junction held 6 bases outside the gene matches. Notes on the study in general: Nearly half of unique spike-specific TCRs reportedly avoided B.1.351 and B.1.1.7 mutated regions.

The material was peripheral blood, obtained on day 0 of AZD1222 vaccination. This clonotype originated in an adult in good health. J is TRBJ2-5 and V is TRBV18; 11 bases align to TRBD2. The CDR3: CASSLLGTSGQETQYF. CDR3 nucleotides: TGTGCCAGCTCACTACTAGGGACTAGCGGTCAAGAGACCCAGTACTTC.